The rows below give T cell receptor beta chains drawn from one sample of a study of CD8+ T cells in alopecia areata. Sequenced by immunoSEQ multiplex PCR; TCRdb stores in-frame clones only, minus some. Among under 150,000 clones listed, around 54% were seen once. The sample here was CD4+ T cells sorted from blood, taken at week 24, from a patient treated with tofacitinib. These receptors were taken from a human donor with alopecia areata. CDR3s include the opening cysteine and the closing phenylalanine or tryptophan. A D gene is named only where the DNA matches it firmly. A clone size is listed for some rows: how often the clone was seen (once, few, many), or a class if it is expanded.

>TRBD1|-|TRBJ2-1|TRBV11-2
TGTGCCAGCAGCGAAGGACAGGGAAAATACCTCAATGAGCAGTTCTTC
CASSEGQGKYLNEQFF
>-|-|TRBJ2-5|TRBV6-6
TGTGCCACTCAGAGGGGGGCTCAAGAGACCCAGTACTTC
CATQRGAQETQYF
>TRBD1|-|TRBJ1-2|TRBV6-5
TGTGCCAGCAGAACAGGGGCCTATGGCTACACCTTC
CASRTGAYGYTF
>-|-|TRBJ2-7|TRBV6-5
TGTGCCAGCAGTTACTCCGGGCAGGGGTCTTACGAGCAGTACTTC
CASSYSGQGSYEQYF
>TRBD1|-|TRBJ2-2|TRBV5-1
TGCGCCAGCAGCTTGCGGGGACAGAGAACGAACACCGGGGAGCTGTTTTTT
CASSLRGQRTNTGELFF
>TRBD1|-|TRBJ2-7|TRBV6-5
TGTGCCAGCAGTTCGGCCGAGACAGGGAACTACGAGCAGTACTTC
CASSSAETGNYEQYF
>-|-|TRBJ2-1|TRBV14
TGTGCCAGCAGCCAAAATCTACGGGGTGAGCAGTTCTTC
CASSQNLRGEQFF
>-|once|TRBJ2-3|TRBV30
TGTGCCTGGAGTACTACAGATACGCAGTATTTT
CAWSTTDTQYF
>-|once|TRBJ2-7|TRBV27
TGTGCCAGCAGTCGGACAGTTAATAGCTACGAGCAGTACTTC
CASSRTVNSYEQYF
>-|-|TRBJ2-6|TRBV2
TGTGCCAGCAGTGAGAACGGCAACGTCCTGACTTTC
CASSENGNVLTF
>TRBD1|-|TRBJ1-2|TRBV29-1
TGCAGCGTTGATGGACAGGAGGTCTATGGCTACACCTTC
CSVDGQEVYGYTF
>-|-|TRBJ2-1|TRBV13
TGTGCCAGCAGTCGGGGAAATGAGCAGTTCTTC
CASSRGNEQFF
>TRBD2|-|TRBJ2-1|TRBV2
TGTGCCAGCAGTGTTGGTAGCGGGGGGGCGGAGCAGTTCTTC
CASSVGSGGAEQFF
>-|-|TRBJ2-5|TRBV27
TGTGCCAGCAGTTTATTCGGAGAGACCCAGTACTTC
CASSLFGETQYF
>-|-|TRBJ2-7|TRBV5-1
TGCGCCAGCAGCTTGGATGGATACGAGCAGTACTTC
CASSLDGYEQYF
>-|few|TRBJ1-1|TRBV11-2
TGTGCCAGCAGCTCGGGATGGGAAGCTTTCTTT
CASSSGWEAFF
>-|-|TRBJ2-7|TRBV28
TGTGCCAGCAGTTTGGCCACGACCTACGAGCAGTACTTC
CASSLATTYEQYF
>TRBD2|-|TRBJ2-2|TRBV5-4
TGTGCCAGCAGCTTAGGGACTAGCGGACGCACCGGGGAGCTGTTTTTT
CASSLGTSGRTGELFF
>-|-|TRBJ2-7|TRBV7-2
TGTGCCAGCAGCTTAGGCAGGAGCTCCTACGAGCAGTACTTC
CASSLGRSSYEQYF
>-|few|TRBJ1-1|TRBV5-6
TGTGCCAGCAGCTTGGGAGGTGCCGGCACTGAAGCTTTCTTT
CASSLGGAGTEAFF
>-|-|TRBJ2-1|TRBV4-3
TGCGCCAGCAGCCAAGATACAAGGGCAGGCTACTACAATGAGCAGTTCTTC
CASSQDTRAGYYNEQFF
>-|once|TRBJ1-6|TRBV20-1
TGCAGTGCTAGAGATAATTCACCCCTCCACTTT
CSARDNSPLHF
>-|once|TRBJ1-2|TRBV4-2
TGTGCCAGCAGCCACCTATCCGTGGACAGCTATGGCTACACCTTC
CASSHLSVDSYGYTF
>TRBD1|once|TRBJ1-2|TRBV29-1
TGCAGCGTTGGGGACAGGGGTTATGGCTACACCTTC
CSVGDRGYGYTF
>-|-|TRBJ2-5|TRBV7-2
TGTGCCAGCAGCTTATTGGGGGGCGCAGAGACCCAGTACTTC
CASSLLGGAETQYF
>-|-|TRBJ2-2|TRBV11-2
TGTGCCAGCAGCTTATGGGGTGCGAACACCGGGGAGCTGTTTTTT
CASSLWGANTGELFF
>TRBD2|-|TRBJ2-2|TRBV2
TGTGCCAGCAGTGGAGCCAGCGGGGGCACCGGGGAGCTGTTTTTT
CASSGASGGTGELFF
>-|-|TRBJ1-2|TRBV29-1
TGCAGCGTAACAGAAGGCTACACCTTC
CSVTEGYTF
>TRBD1|-|TRBJ1-2|TRBV4-1
TGCGCCAGCAGACTACAGGGGGCGAACTATGGCTACACCTTC
CASRLQGANYGYTF
>-|-|TRBJ1-2|TRBV5-1
TGCGCCAGCAGCCCACTCGGGGGGGAAAATGGCTACACCTTC
CASSPLGGENGYTF
>-|-|TRBJ2-1|TRBV5-1
TGCGCCAGCAGCTTGGATGGGGAGAGCTCCTACAATGAGCAGTTCTTC
CASSLDGESSYNEQFF
>TRBD1|-|TRBJ2-7|TRBV5-1
TGCGCCAGCAGCTTGGAAGGGACAGGGGGCCACGAGCAGTACTTC
CASSLEGTGGHEQYF
>-|-|TRBJ2-5|TRBV29-1
TGCAGCGTTCCCGGACAGTCGAGGACCCAGTACTTC
CSVPGQSRTQYF
>TRBD1|-|TRBJ2-7|TRBV5-6
TGTGCCAGCAGCTTGGGGACAGGGGTGAGGTTCGCCTACGAGCAGTACTTC
CASSLGTGVRFAYEQYF
>-|-|TRBJ2-3|TRBV5-1
TGCGCCAGCAGCTCAACCTCACGGGGGTCGGGAGATACGCAGTATTTT
CASSSTSRGSGDTQYF
>-|few|TRBJ1-5|TRBV5-6
TGTGCCAGCAGCCTCATCGGAGGGGATAGCAATCAGCCCCAGCATTTT
CASSLIGGDSNQPQHF